The entry below describes one TCR beta chain. Its antigen is unknown. Looked up from germline, CDR1 is LGHNA and CDR2 is YSLEER. The CDR3 covers 16 residues. Genomic DNA from each subset was divided evenly over several immunoSEQ plates. The table came from immunoSEQ multiplex PCR; TCRdb's copy has only in-frame clones and leaves some out. The sample holds around 1,900,000 clones, roughly 95% seen once. This sample is drawn from a study of shared clonotypes between healthy human individuals. The study, taken as a whole, reports: A few donors had approximately 4.6% of their naive CD4 clonotypes in common.

Positive CCR7 selection of CD45RO-negative cells yielded the naive CD8 cells, and terminally differentiated effector memory CD45RA+ cells were excluded. Study donors comprised healthy, HIV-negative adults devoid of recent acute infection or vaccination. This sequence was found in a man in his late teens or twenties in good health. Some clones in this sample may be carry-over from other donors' samples. V gene TRBV4-3 combines with J gene TRBJ2-5, with 15 bases matching TRBD2. The tail of the sequence fits TRBJ2-7 better, so the J call may be wrong. The material sequenced was naive CD8+ T cells from PBMCs. The CDR3 DNA reads TGCGCCAGCAGCCGCGGGACTAGCGGGAGGATTTACGAGCAGTACTTC. Amino acid sequence: CASSRGTSGRIYEQYF.